Listed below are T cell receptor beta chains from one sample, sequenced in a study of blood T cell repertoires in COVID-19. Clones were read by immunoSEQ multiplex PCR, and TCRdb kept only the in-frame ones, dropping some. The sample contains 55,000 to 70,000 clones, about 81% of which appear only once. Sequencing was performed on peripheral blood. These receptors came from a woman aged 55-70 years with acute or convalescent COVID-19. Both conserved end residues are part of each CDR3. A D gene is named only where the DNA matches it firmly. Clone sizes are given selectively: once, few, many, or a class where the clone is expanded.

j_call v_call d_call clone_size cdr3_aa cdr3_nt
TRBJ1-4 TRBV5-1 TRBD1 . CASSLGTGVANEKLFF TGCGCCAGCAGCTTGGGGACAGGTGTCGCTAATGAAAAACTGTTTTTT
TRBJ2-3 TRBV19 TRBD2 . CASSILAGGGDTQYF TGTGCCAGTAGTATCCTAGCGGGGGGTGGAGATACGCAGTATTTT
TRBJ1-6 TRBV4-1 . . CASSPHSRGRSPLHF TGCGCCAGCAGCCCGCATTCTCGGGGAAGGTCACCCCTCCACTTT
TRBJ2-2 TRBV4-3 TRBD1 . CASSQGRAGTGNTGELFF TGCGCCAGCAGCCAAGGGCGGGCAGGGACAGGGAACACCGGGGAGCTGTTTTTT
TRBJ1-6 TRBV5-6 . . CASKDGRAPDSPLHF TGTGCCAGCAAGGATGGCAGGGCCCCTGATTCACCCCTCCACTTT
TRBJ2-2 TRBV19 . . CASSSRAEAGELFF TGTGCCAGTAGTTCGAGGGCGGAGGCCGGGGAGCTGTTTTTT
TRBJ2-1 TRBV7-8 TRBD2 . CATLGERGVPTAYNEQFF TGTGCCACCCTTGGGGAGCGGGGGGTTCCGACGGCCTACAATGAGCAGTTCTTC
TRBJ1-2 TRBV6-6 TRBD1 . CASIQQGVGYTF TGTGCCAGCATCCAACAGGGGGTCGGCTACACCTTC
TRBJ1-1 TRBV3-1/TRBV3-2 . . CASTPQGNMNTEAFF TGTGCCAGCACCCCACAGGGAAACATGAACACTGAAGCTTTCTTT
TRBJ2-4 TRBV7-9 . . CASSLARNIQYF TGTGCCAGCAGCTTAGCCAGGAACATTCAGTACTTC
TRBJ2-1 TRBV6-2/TRBV6-3 . . CASSYMYLNDNEQFF TGTGCCAGCAGTTATATGTACTTAAACGACAATGAGCAGTTCTTC
TRBJ2-7 TRBV7-8 TRBD1 once CASSSPGQDPYEQYF TGTGCCAGCAGCTCCCCCGGACAGGATCCCTACGAGCAGTACTTC
TRBJ1-1 TRBV14 . . CASSQVSLLGTEAFF TGTGCCAGCAGCCAAGTCAGCCTTCTAGGCACTGAAGCTTTCTTT
TRBJ1-5 TRBV19 . . CASSTDPGGHQPQHF TGTGCCAGTAGTACGGACCCGGGAGGGCATCAGCCCCAGCATTTT
TRBJ1-6 TRBV6-5 TRBD1 . CASSFRDRNSPLHF TGTGCCAGCAGTTTCCGGGACAGAAATTCACCCCTCCACTTT
TRBJ2-2 TRBV3-1/TRBV3-2 TRBD1 . CASGDRGPGELFF TGTGCCAGCGGCGACAGGGGGCCCGGGGAGCTGTTTTTT
TRBJ1-2 TRBV19 . few CASTLGGTYYGYTF TGTGCCAGTACTCTAGGCGGAACCTACTATGGCTACACCTTC
TRBJ1-5 TRBV6-2/TRBV6-3 . few CASSYDVQAGQPQHF TGTGCCAGCAGTTACGATGTACAGGCTGGGCAGCCCCAGCATTTT
TRBJ2-7 TRBV7-9 . . CASSSRDTGREQYF TGTGCCAGCAGCTCCCGGGACACTGGAAGAGAGCAGTACTTC
TRBJ1-1 TRBV10-2 . . CASRQRVNTEAFF TGCGCCAGCAGACAGAGAGTGAACACTGAAGCTTTCTTT
TRBJ1-3 TRBV10-3 TRBD1 . CAIRSGQGTTIYF TGTGCCATCAGATCAGGACAGGGTACCACCATATATTTT
TRBJ1-1 TRBV6-5 TRBD1 once CASSYTGQGTTEAFF TGTGCCAGCAGTTATACGGGACAGGGTACCACTGAAGCTTTCTTT
TRBJ1-1 TRBV11-2 . . CASSRPSGVRNTEAFF TGTGCCAGCAGCCGACCGTCAGGGGTCCGGAATACTGAAGCTTTCTTT
TRBJ1-2 TRBV25-1 . once CASSEGLANYGYTF TGTGCCAGCAGTGAGGGACTAGCTAACTATGGCTACACCTTC
TRBJ1-5 TRBV25-1 . . CASSSTGNQPQHF TGTGCCAGCAGCTCAACTGGCAATCAGCCCCAGCATTTT
TRBJ1-6 TRBV19 TRBD1 . CASSERTGGGNSPLHF TGTGCCAGTAGCGAAAGGACAGGGGGCGGGAATTCACCCCTCCACTTT
TRBJ1-4 TRBV30 TRBD1 . CAWRTGGTEKLFF TGTGCCTGGAGGACAGGGGGAACTGAAAAACTGTTTTTT
TRBJ1-1 TRBV12-5 . . CASGMGPTEAFF TGTGCTAGTGGGATGGGGCCGACTGAAGCTTTCTTT
TRBJ1-4 TRBV19 . . CASSRGRGEKLFF TGTGCCAGTAGTAGAGGGAGGGGAGAAAAACTGTTTTTT
TRBJ1-1 TRBV7-8 . . CASRQPNTEAFF TGTGCCAGTCGACAGCCGAACACTGAAGCTTTCTTT
TRBJ2-3 TRBV10-3 . . CAISRRDTDTQYF TGTGCCATCAGCAGACGGGACACAGATACGCAGTATTTT
TRBJ2-7 TRBV27 . . CATIRPGSYEQYF TGTGCCACCATACGGCCGGGCTCCTACGAGCAGTACTTC
TRBJ1-6 TRBV6-5 TRBD1 . CASRLRGQQDSPLHF TGTGCCAGCAGGCTCAGGGGACAGCAAGATTCACCCCTCCACTTT
TRBJ1-1 TRBV4-1 . . CASSQGPGLGAFF TGCGCCAGCAGCCAAGGGCCAGGGCTGGGGGCTTTCTTT
TRBJ1-1 TRBV6-4 TRBD1 . CASNDRANTEAFF TGTGCCAGCAACGACAGGGCGAACACTGAAGCTTTCTTT
TRBJ2-7 TRBV5-1 TRBD1 . CASSLDGQGYEQYF TGCGCCAGCAGCTTGGACGGACAGGGGTACGAGCAGTACTTC
TRBJ2-2 TRBV12-3/TRBV12-4 TRBD1 . CAGTRGRSGELFF TGTGCCGGTACCAGGGGGCGATCCGGGGAGCTGTTTTTT
TRBJ1-2 TRBV30 TRBD1 . CAWSFTGVGGYTF TGTGCCTGGAGTTTCACAGGGGTGGGGGGCTACACCTTC
TRBJ1-1 TRBV30 TRBD1 few CASSGGAGVLNTEAFF TGTGCCTCATCAGGGGGCGCGGGGGTTTTGAACACTGAAGCTTTCTTT
TRBJ1-6 TRBV27 . . CASSLGQNNSPLHF TGTGCCAGCAGTTTAGGGCAGAATAATTCACCCCTCCACTTT
TRBJ1-1 TRBV30 TRBD1 once CAWKKTGGTEAFF TGTGCCTGGAAAAAGACAGGGGGCACTGAAGCTTTCTTT
TRBJ2-1 TRBV9 . . CASSVSAGNNEQFF TGTGCCAGCAGCGTTAGCGCCGGAAACAATGAGCAGTTCTTC
TRBJ2-1 TRBV27 TRBD2 . CASSSPIMGGGAIDEQFF TGTGCCAGCAGTTCCCCCATCATGGGCGGGGGGGCGATAGATGAGCAGTTCTTC
TRBJ2-7 TRBV7-2 TRBD2 . CASSTRLAGSSYEQYF TGTGCCAGCAGCACCCGACTAGCGGGGTCTTCCTACGAGCAGTACTTC
TRBJ2-1 TRBV7-3 TRBD2 . CASSFAVASGLYNEQFF TGTGCCAGCAGCTTCGCCGTGGCTAGCGGATTGTACAATGAGCAGTTCTTC
TRBJ1-1 TRBV14 TRBD1 . CASSQDGAGGTEAFF TGTGCCAGCAGCCAAGATGGGGCAGGGGGTACTGAAGCTTTCTTT
TRBJ1-2 TRBV7-9 . few CASSLGVDLRGGGYTF TGTGCCAGCAGCTTAGGAGTTGACCTCCGGGGAGGTGGCTACACCTTC
TRBJ1-3 TRBV6-6 . once CASSYISGEKHTIYF TGTGCCAGCAGTTACATCTCCGGAGAGAAGCACACCATATATTTT
TRBJ2-3 TRBV15 TRBD1 . CATRNRGGDTQYF TGTGCCACCAGGAACAGGGGCGGGGATACGCAGTATTTT
TRBJ1-1 TRBV3-1/TRBV3-2 TRBD1 few CASSQGGQGNTEAFF TGTGCCAGCAGCCAAGGAGGACAGGGGAACACTGAAGCTTTCTTT
TRBJ1-3 TRBV5-1 TRBD1 few CASSLRTGSSGNTIYF TGCGCCAGCAGCCTCCGGACAGGGAGCTCTGGAAACACCATATATTTT
TRBJ2-7 TRBV5-1 TRBD2 . CASSSEAGLAGHSYEQYF TGCGCCAGCAGCTCGGAGGCCGGCTTAGCGGGTCACTCCTACGAGCAGTACTTC
TRBJ1-1 TRBV2 . . CASTTQPTITEAFF TGTGCCAGCACGACTCAACCGACGATCACTGAAGCTTTCTTT
TRBJ2-1 TRBV7-8 TRBD1 . CASSLEGAKNEQFF TGTGCCAGCAGCTTAGAGGGGGCCAAAAATGAGCAGTTCTTC
TRBJ2-1 TRBV11-1 TRBD1 . CASSSPGQGADNEQFF TGTGCCAGCAGCTCCCCCGGACAGGGGGCCGACAATGAGCAGTTCTTC
TRBJ2-5 TRBV3-1/TRBV3-2 TRBD2 . CASSQEPLAGRQETQYF TGTGCCAGCAGCCAAGAACCTCTAGCGGGGAGACAAGAGACCCAGTACTTC
TRBJ2-3 TRBV6-5 . . CASRPRVMADTQYF TGTGCCAGCAGGCCTCGGGTGATGGCAGATACGCAGTATTTT